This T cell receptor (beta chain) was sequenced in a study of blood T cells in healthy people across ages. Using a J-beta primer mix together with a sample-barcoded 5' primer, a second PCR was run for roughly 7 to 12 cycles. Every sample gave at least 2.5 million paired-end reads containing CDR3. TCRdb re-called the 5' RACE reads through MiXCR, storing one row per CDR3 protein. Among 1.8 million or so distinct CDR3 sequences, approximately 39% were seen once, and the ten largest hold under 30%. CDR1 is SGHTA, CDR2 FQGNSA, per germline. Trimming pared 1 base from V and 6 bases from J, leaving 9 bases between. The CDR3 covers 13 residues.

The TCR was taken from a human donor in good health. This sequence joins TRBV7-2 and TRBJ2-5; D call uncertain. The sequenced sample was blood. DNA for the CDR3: TGTGCCAGCAGCTTAGACAGAAGGCAGACCCAGTACTTC. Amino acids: CASSLDRRQTQYF.